Reported below is one T cell receptor beta chain. Its antigen is still unknown. The table came from immunoSEQ multiplex PCR; TCRdb's copy has only in-frame clones and leaves some out. Among about 190,000 clones listed, approximately 91% were seen once. The germline V gene encodes CDR1 KGHDR and CDR2 SFDVKD. Trimming left V 6 bases short and J 7 bases short, with 8 bases between. The CDR3 sequence is 11 residues long. This entry belongs to a study of T cell responses to AZD1222 COVID-19 vaccine. Study as a whole: Second doses were pooled across both intervals (about 4 or about 12 weeks). Overall study results and limits: There were mostly white British donors and more females than males, and clonal diversity was possibly underestimated.

The chain links TRBV24-1 to TRBJ1-1, with no clear D. This clonotype originated in an adult in good health. The specimen was peripheral blood, collected on day 0 of AZD1222 vaccination. The CDR3 DNA reads TGTGCCACCAGTCTGGGTAGTGAAGCTTTCTTT. It encodes CATSLGSEAFF.